Listed here are 20 T cell receptor beta chains from one sample, sequenced in a study of blood T cell repertoires in COVID-19. Profiling relied on immunoSEQ multiplex PCR, and the TCRdb table lists in-frame clones only, not all of them. Of roughly 250,000 clones in the sample, 82% were seen once. The sample was peripheral blood. The receptors were sampled from a woman in her 70s with acute or convalescent COVID-19.

The genes are TRBV11-2 and TRBJ2-7; 11 nucleotides match TRBD1. The germline V gene has CDR1 SGHAT and CDR2 FQNNGV. CDR3 length: 16 amino acids. With 2 bases clipped from V and 3 bases from J, the junction kept 6 bases outside the gene matches. CDR3 bases: TGTGCCAGCAGCTTACAGACCGGGACAGGGGGCTACGAGCAGTACTTC. Its protein product is CASSLQTGTGGYEQYF.

The chain links TRBV7-2 to TRBJ1-5; D ambiguous. Germline loops: CDR1 SGHTA, CDR2 FQGNSA. The ends were cut back, 4 bases at V and 3 bases at J, with 13 bases in the middle. The length of the CDR3 is 15 residues. CDR3 sequence reads: CASSSHGGNNQPQHF. The CDR3 DNA follows: TGTGCCAGCAGCTCCCATGGAGGCAACAATCAGCCCCAGCATTTT. Drawing the rest from reference TRBV7-2 and TRBJ1-5, the complete variable domain is GAGVSQSPSNKVTEKGKDVELRCDPISGHTALYWYRQSLGQGLEFLIYFQGNSAPDKSGLPSDRFSAERTGGSVSTLTIQRTQQEDSAVYLCASSSHGGNNQPQHFGDGTRLSIL.

This clone occurred a few times. The junction and the germline gene differ at one end; a read error may be behind it. The rearrangement links TRBV6-5 to TRBJ1-2, with a weak D call TRBD1 (6 bases). Germline V gene sequence: CDR1 MNHEY, CDR2 SVGAGI. The CDR3 runs 12 residues. CDR3 region: CASSYSGTFAFF. The DNA of the CDR3 is TGTGCCAGCAGTTACTCGGGGACATTTGCCTTCTTC.

The chain couples TRBV27 to TRBJ2-3; 7 positions match TRBD1. The CDR3 covers 14 residues. V was pared by 8 bases and J by 0 bases, with 5 bases of the junction left unmatched. The germline CDR1 and CDR2 sequences are MNHEY and SMNVEV (reference sequence). In DNA, the CDR3 is TGTGCCAGCCGGCAGGGGGAGAGCACAGATACGCAGTATTTT. Translating gives CASRQGESTDTQYF.

This clone was seen a handful of times. The gene calls are TRBV7-9 and TRBJ1-5, with 8 bases aligning to TRBD1. The germline gives CDR1 SEHNR, CDR2 FQNEAQ (reference sequence). The CDR3 covers 14 residues. Trimming took 5 bases from V and 5 from J; bases not matched to a gene: 5. The CDR3 coding sequence is TGTGCCAGCAGCCGCGGACAGGGCGATCAGCCCCAGCATTTT. It codes for CASSRGQGDQPQHF.

This clone occurred a few times. This chain uses TRBV2 with TRBJ1-6, with D hard to call. V was trimmed by 6 bases and J by 7 bases, leaving 10 bases between them. CDR1 and CDR2 (germline): SNHLY, FYNNEI. The CDR3 has 13 residues. The CDR3 sequence is CASRRRENSPLHF. The CDR3 DNA is TGTGCCAGCAGGCGACGGGAAAATTCACCCCTCCACTTT.

J is TRBJ2-5 and V is TRBV4-1, with 9 positions matching TRBD1. Trimming cost V 0 bases and J 2 bases; bases outside gene matches: 7. This CDR3 contains 17 residues. Germline V gene sequence: CDR1 MGHRA, CDR2 YSYEKL. This chain's CDR3 is CASSQDGTGPSQETQYF. For the CDR3, the DNA is TGCGCCAGCAGCCAAGATGGGACAGGGCCCTCTCAAGAGACCCAGTACTTC.

V gene TRBV29-1 combines with J gene TRBJ1-1; TRBD1 is a possible D gene (6 bases). Germline CDR1 SQVTM, CDR2 ANQGSEA. With 7 bases removed from V and 0 bases from J, the gap between germline ends came to 12 bases. CDR3 length: 13 amino acids. The CDR3 bases are TGCAGCGCTATAGGACAGATGAACACTGAAGCTTTCTTT. It encodes CSAIGQMNTEAFF.

V is TRBV3-1 (or the pseudogene TRBV3-2) and J is TRBJ2-3, with a weak D call TRBD1 (6 bases). Germline V gives CDR1 LGHDT, CDR2 YNNKEL (reference sequence). The CDR3 loop spans 13 amino acids. Trimming cost V 4 bases and J 11 bases, with 16 bases left between them. As DNA, the CDR3 is TGTGCCAGCAGCCGAGAAGCACAGGGCCTGCAGTATTTT. It is translated as CASSREAQGLQYF.

CDR3: CASSPSGTGRFQETQYF. In DNA form, the CDR3 reads TGTGCCAGCAGCCCCTCCGGGACAGGGAGGTTTCAAGAGACCCAGTACTTC. The chain has TRBV5-4 and TRBJ2-5; 9 bases are a match to TRBD1. J was trimmed by 2 bases and V by 4 bases; bases with no gene match: 12. The CDR3 is made up of 17 amino acids. CDR1 SGHNT and CDR2 YYREEE come from the germline V gene (reference sequence).

This clone appeared once. This chain connects TRBV5-4 to TRBJ1-2; D is unclear. There are 14 residues in the CDR3. Trimming shortened V by 6 bases and J by 2 bases, and 14 bases separated the two germline ends. Germline-derived CDR1 and CDR2 are SGHNT and YYREEE (reference sequence). The CDR3 region is CASILRGANYGYTF. The DNA for the CDR3 is TGTGCCAGCATACTAAGAGGAGCCAACTATGGCTACACCTTC.

The chain couples TRBV18 to TRBJ1-5; the match to TRBD1 covers 7 bases. CDR1 and CDR2 from the germline V gene are KGHSH and LQKENI. The ends lost 3 bases at V and 4 bases at J; junction bases unmatched: 6. The CDR3 runs 15 residues. The DNA for the CDR3 is TGTGCCAGCTCACCGTCAGGGGGTCAGAATCAGCCCCAGCATTTT. This translates into CASSPSGGQNQPQHF.

V usage is TRBV5-1 and J usage is TRBJ2-3; 7 nucleotides agree with TRBD2. The CDR3 is 16 residues long. Germline values: CDR1 SGHRS, CDR2 YFSETQ. Losses at the gene ends were 4 bases for V and 2 bases for J; bases not matched to a gene: 10. The CDR3 DNA sequence: TGCGCCAGCAGCGGGGGGGACGTGCCGTCCACAGATACGCAGTATTTT. It specifies CASSGGDVPSTDTQYF.

Only one count was recorded for this clone. The chain combines TRBV7-2 with TRBJ1-2; D is uncertain. CDR3 length: 16 residues. From germline, CDR1 is SGHTA and CDR2 FQGNSA. The V gene lost 0 bases and the J gene lost 9 bases, with 20 bases spanning the gap. CDR3 in DNA: TGTGCCAGCAGCTTAGCCCCTATAATTATCGGGAGAAGCTACACCTTC. It codes for CASSLAPIIIGRSYTF.

There are a few counts of this clone. The V gene is TRBV12-5, the J gene TRBJ1-2, with TRBD1 as a possible D gene (5 bases). The ends were cut back, 5 bases at V and 4 bases at J, with 14 bases in the middle. The germline V gene has CDR1 LGHNT and CDR2 FRNRAP. CDR3 length: 14 residues. The CDR3 DNA sequence: TGTGCTAGTGGTCTGGCAGGGTTTCGCTATGGCTACACCTTC. Translating it yields CASGLAGFRYGYTF.

This clone was counted once. V gene TRBV27 combines with J gene TRBJ1-2; 7 positions match TRBD1. The J segment lost 0 bases and the V segment lost 4 bases, leaving 5 bases of the junction unmatched. This CDR3 is 15 amino acids long. CDR1 is MNHEY, CDR2 SMNVEV, per germline (reference sequence). The CDR3 spells CASSSRQGANYGYTF. The CDR3 DNA is TGTGCCAGCAGTTCGAGACAGGGAGCTAACTATGGCTACACCTTC.

J is TRBJ2-7 and V is TRBV24-1; TRBD1 aligns across 9 bases. The CDR3 is 15 amino acids. From germline, CDR1 is KGHDR and CDR2 SFDVKD. V shed 7 bases and J 5 bases; nucleotides not matched to a gene: 11. The CDR3 here is CATSGGTGYSHEQYF. The CDR3 bases are TGTGCCACCAGCGGCGGGACAGGGTATTCCCACGAGCAGTACTTC.

J is TRBJ1-1 and V is TRBV14; TRBD1 might be the D (6 bases). Germline V lookup: CDR1 SGHDN, CDR2 FVKESK. Between the trimmed V and J ends, which lost 0 bases and 3 bases, there was a span of 14 bases. The CDR3 is made up of 16 amino acids. This chain's CDR3 is CASSQDYSGVDTEAFF. Here the CDR3 DNA reads TGTGCCAGCAGCCAAGATTATTCAGGGGTTGACACTGAAGCTTTCTTT.

The chain combines TRBV6-1 with TRBJ1-1; D unresolved. Germline values: CDR1 MNHNS, CDR2 SASEGT. The CDR3 extends over 14 amino acids. The V gene lost 2 bases and the J gene lost 6 bases, with 13 bases spanning the gap. The CDR3 reads CASSEIGLKAEAFF. The CDR3 nucleotides are TGTGCCAGCAGTGAAATCGGGTTGAAGGCTGAAGCTTTCTTT.

The chain is built from TRBV5-1 and TRBJ2-7; D is unclear. V gave up 0 bases and J gave up 2 bases, with 9 bases separating them. This CDR3 is built from 14 residues. Germline CDR1 SGHRS, CDR2 YFSETQ. The CDR3 reads CASSLALQPYEQYF. The CDR3 nucleotides read TGCGCCAGCAGCTTGGCGTTACAACCCTACGAGCAGTACTTC. The whole variable domain, remainder taken from reference TRBV5-1 and TRBJ2-7, is KAGVTQTPRYLIKTRGQQVTLSCSPISGHRSVSWYQQTPGQGLQFLFEYFSETQRNKGNFPGRFSGRQFSNSRSEMNVSTLELGDSALYLCASSLALQPYEQYFGPGTRLTVT.